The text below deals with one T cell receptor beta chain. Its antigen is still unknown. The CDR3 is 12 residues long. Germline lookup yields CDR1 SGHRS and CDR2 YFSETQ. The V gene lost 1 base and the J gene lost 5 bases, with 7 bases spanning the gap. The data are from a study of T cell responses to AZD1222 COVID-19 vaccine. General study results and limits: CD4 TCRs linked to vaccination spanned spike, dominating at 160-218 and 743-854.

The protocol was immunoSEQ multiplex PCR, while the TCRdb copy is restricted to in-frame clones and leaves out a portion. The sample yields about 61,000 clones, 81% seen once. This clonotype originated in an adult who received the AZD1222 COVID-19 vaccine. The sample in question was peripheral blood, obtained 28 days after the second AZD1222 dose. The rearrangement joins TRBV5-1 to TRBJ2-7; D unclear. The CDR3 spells CASSLNSNEQYF. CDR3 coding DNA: TGCGCCAGCAGCTTGAACAGCAACGAGCAGTACTTC.